A selection of T cell receptor beta chains follows, all from one sample in a study of cytomegalovirus exposure and HLA in healthy donors. Method: immunoSEQ multiplex PCR; TCRdb's copy keeps in-frame clones and lacks some. This table holds fewer than 120,000 clones, approximately 80% found once. The sequenced sample was PBMCs. These receptors were taken from a woman in her fifties or sixties in good health and CMV-seropositive. Each CDR3 is given with its conserved first and last residue. D genes are given only for firm matches. Only part of the rows carry a size: once, few, many, or a class if the clone is expanded.

CASSHLGRENTGELFF,TGCGCCAGCAGCCACCTAGGGCGGGAGAACACCGGGGAGCTGTTTTTT,TRBV4-1,-,TRBJ2-2,-
CASSLYGTSGSYEQYF,TGTGCCAGCAGTTTATACGGGACTAGCGGATCCTACGAGCAGTACTTC,TRBV27,-,TRBJ2-7,TRBD2
CASSYRDYAETQYF,TGTGCCAGCAGCTATAGGGACTACGCAGAGACCCAGTACTTC,TRBV7-2,few,TRBJ2-5,TRBD2
CASWGVHEAFF,TGTGCCAGCTGGGGGGTACATGAAGCTTTCTTT,TRBV28,-,TRBJ1-1,-
CASSQSMHASYNEQFF,TGTGCCAGCAGTCAAAGTATGCACGCGTCATACAATGAGCAGTTCTTC,TRBV5-4,-,TRBJ2-1,-
CSVLGLTEAFF,TGCAGCGTTTTGGGCCTCACTGAAGCTTTCTTT,TRBV29-1,-,TRBJ1-1,-
CSVFQYEQYF,TGCAGCGTTTTCCAGTACGAGCAGTACTTC,TRBV29-1,-,TRBJ2-7,-
CASSEHETQYF,TGTGCCAGCAGCGAGCATGAGACCCAGTACTTC,TRBV7-7,once,TRBJ2-5,-
CASSELAARAILEQYF,TGTGCCAGCAGTGAATTGGCCGCTAGAGCCATCCTCGAGCAGTACTTC,TRBV6-1,-,TRBJ2-7,-
CASRRRQGYDEQFF,TGTGCCAGCAGGAGGCGACAGGGGTACGATGAGCAGTTCTTC,TRBV6-1,-,TRBJ2-1,TRBD1
CASSRRDPPGEKLFF,TGTGCCAGCAGCAGGAGGGACCCCCCAGGGGAAAAACTGTTTTTT,TRBV7-9,-,TRBJ1-4,-
CASRGTAGDTQYF,TGTGCCAGCAGAGGGACAGCAGGAGATACGCAGTATTTT,TRBV2,-,TRBJ2-3,TRBD1
CASSPHNQPQHF,TGTGCCAGCAGTCCCCATAATCAGCCCCAGCATTTT,TRBV27,-,TRBJ1-5,-
CATMSFGLAGGPRPYEQYF,TGCGCCACCATGTCATTTGGACTAGCGGGAGGGCCCCGACCCTACGAGCAGTACTTC,TRBV10-2,once,TRBJ2-7,TRBD2
CATSLDREETQYF,TGTGCCACCAGCCTCGACAGAGAAGAGACCCAGTACTTC,TRBV19,once,TRBJ2-5,-
CASSIYTGVNTEAFF,TGTGCCAGTAGTATTTACACAGGGGTGAACACTGAAGCTTTCTTT,TRBV19,-,TRBJ1-1,TRBD1
CASSESTIWTERFFPENTEAFF,TGTGCCAGCAGTGAATCTACGATTTGGACAGAAAGATTTTTTCCAGAGAACACTGAAGCTTTCTTT,TRBV6-1,-,TRBJ1-1,-
CASSQDSGHRTNEKLFF,TGTGCCAGCAGCCAAGATTCGGGACATAGGACTAATGAAAAACTGTTTTTT,TRBV4-2,once,TRBJ1-4,-
CASSLTGTSVPGELFF,TGTGCCAGCAGCTTAACCGGGACTAGCGTGCCCGGGGAGCTGTTTTTT,TRBV7-3,-,TRBJ2-2,TRBD2
CATMRAILGEQFF,TGTGCCACCATGCGGGCAATCCTGGGGGAGCAGTTCTTC,TRBV6-5,-,TRBJ2-1,-
CASSQTGTVNSGANVLTF,TGTGCCAGCAGCCAAACCGGGACAGTGAACTCTGGGGCCAACGTCCTGACTTTC,TRBV28,-,TRBJ2-6,TRBD1
CASSLGFGKETQYF,TGTGCCAGCAGCTTAGGTTTCGGGAAAGAGACCCAGTACTTC,TRBV7-6,-,TRBJ2-5,-